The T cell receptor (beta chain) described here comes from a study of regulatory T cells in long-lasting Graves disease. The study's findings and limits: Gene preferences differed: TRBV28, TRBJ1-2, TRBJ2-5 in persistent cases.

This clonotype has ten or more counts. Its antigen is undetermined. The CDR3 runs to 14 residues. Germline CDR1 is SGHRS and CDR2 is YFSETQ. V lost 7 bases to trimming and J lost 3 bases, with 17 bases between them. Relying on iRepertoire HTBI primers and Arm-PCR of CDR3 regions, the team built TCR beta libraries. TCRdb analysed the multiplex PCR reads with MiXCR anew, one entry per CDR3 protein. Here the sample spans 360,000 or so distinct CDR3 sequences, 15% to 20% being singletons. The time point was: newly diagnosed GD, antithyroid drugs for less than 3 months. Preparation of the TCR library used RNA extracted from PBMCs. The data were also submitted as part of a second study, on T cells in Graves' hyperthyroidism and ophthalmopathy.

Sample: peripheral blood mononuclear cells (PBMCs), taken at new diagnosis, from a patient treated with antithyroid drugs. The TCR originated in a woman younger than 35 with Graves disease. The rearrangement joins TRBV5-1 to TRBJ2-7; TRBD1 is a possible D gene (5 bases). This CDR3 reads CASAPQERSYEQYF. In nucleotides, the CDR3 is TGCGCCAGCGCACCACAGGAGCGAAGCTACGAGCAGTACTTC.